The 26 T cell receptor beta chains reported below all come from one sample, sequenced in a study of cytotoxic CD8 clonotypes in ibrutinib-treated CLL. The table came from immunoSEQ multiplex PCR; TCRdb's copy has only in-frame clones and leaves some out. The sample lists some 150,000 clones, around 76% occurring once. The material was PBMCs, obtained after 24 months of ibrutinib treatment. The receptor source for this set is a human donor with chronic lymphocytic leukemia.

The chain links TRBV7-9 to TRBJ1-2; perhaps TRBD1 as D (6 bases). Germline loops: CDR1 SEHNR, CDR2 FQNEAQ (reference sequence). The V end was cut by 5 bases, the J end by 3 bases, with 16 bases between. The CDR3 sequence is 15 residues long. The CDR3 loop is CASSPPDSGDYGYTF. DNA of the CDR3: TGTGCCAGCAGCCCCCCGGACAGCGGAGACTATGGCTACACCTTC.

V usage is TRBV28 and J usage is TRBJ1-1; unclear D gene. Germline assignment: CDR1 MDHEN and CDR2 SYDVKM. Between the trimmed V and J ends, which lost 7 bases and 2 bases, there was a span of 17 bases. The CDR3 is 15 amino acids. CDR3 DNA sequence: TGTGCCAGCACCGGGATCGGGCAGACAAACACTGAAGCTTTCTTT. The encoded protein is CASTGIGQTNTEAFF.

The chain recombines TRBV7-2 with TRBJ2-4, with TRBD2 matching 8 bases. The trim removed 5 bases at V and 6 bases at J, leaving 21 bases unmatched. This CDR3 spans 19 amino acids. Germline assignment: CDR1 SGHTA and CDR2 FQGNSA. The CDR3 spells CASSEHGGGRKHLGNIQYF. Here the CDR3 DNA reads TGTGCCAGCAGCGAACACGGGGGGGGCAGAAAGCATCTGGGAAACATTCAGTACTTC.

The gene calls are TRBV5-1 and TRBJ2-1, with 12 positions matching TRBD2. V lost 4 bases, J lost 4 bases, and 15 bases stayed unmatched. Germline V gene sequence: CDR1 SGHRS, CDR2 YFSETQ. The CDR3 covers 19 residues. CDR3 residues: CASSAQPSGGALWYNEQFF. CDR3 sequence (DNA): TGCGCCAGCAGCGCCCAGCCTAGCGGGGGGGCCTTGTGGTACAATGAGCAGTTCTTC.

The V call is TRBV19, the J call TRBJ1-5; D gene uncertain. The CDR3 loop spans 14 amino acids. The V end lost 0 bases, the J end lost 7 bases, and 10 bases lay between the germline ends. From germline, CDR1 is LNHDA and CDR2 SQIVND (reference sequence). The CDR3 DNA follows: TGTGCCAGTAGTATAGATCTGGAGGACCAGCCCCAGCATTTT. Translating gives CASSIDLEDQPQHF.

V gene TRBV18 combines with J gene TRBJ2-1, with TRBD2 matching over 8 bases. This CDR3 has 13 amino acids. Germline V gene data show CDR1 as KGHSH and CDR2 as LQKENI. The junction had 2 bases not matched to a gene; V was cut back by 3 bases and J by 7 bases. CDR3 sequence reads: CASSPAGGNEQFF. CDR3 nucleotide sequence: TGTGCCAGCTCACCGGCGGGGGGAAATGAGCAGTTCTTC.

CDR3 sequence reads: CASSPRGQETQYF. The CDR3 bases are TGTGCCAGCAGCCCCCGCGGCCAAGAGACCCAGTACTTC. V and J are TRBV11-2 and TRBJ2-5; D remains unclear. CDR3 size: 13 residues. Germline V gene data show CDR1 as SGHAT and CDR2 as FQNNGV. Trimming pared 5 bases from V and 1 base from J, leaving 8 bases between.

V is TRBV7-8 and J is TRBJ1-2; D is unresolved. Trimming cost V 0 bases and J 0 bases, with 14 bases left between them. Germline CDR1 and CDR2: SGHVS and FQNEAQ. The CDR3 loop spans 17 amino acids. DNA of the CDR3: TGTGCCAGCAGCTTAGCGGTGTTCGGGCTCGCTAACTATGGCTACACCTTC. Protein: CASSLAVFGLANYGYTF.

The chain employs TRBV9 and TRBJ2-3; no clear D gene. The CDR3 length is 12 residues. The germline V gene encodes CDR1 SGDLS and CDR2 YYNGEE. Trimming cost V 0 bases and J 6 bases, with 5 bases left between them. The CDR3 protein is CASSVGVDTQYF. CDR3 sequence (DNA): TGTGCCAGCAGCGTAGGGGTGGATACGCAGTATTTT.

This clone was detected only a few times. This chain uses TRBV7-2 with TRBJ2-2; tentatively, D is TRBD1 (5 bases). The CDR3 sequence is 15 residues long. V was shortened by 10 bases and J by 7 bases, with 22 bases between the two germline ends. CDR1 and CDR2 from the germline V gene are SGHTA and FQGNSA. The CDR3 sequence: CATATGSRARGELFF. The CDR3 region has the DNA TGTGCCACCGCAACAGGTAGCCGCGCCCGCGGGGAGCTGTTTTTT.

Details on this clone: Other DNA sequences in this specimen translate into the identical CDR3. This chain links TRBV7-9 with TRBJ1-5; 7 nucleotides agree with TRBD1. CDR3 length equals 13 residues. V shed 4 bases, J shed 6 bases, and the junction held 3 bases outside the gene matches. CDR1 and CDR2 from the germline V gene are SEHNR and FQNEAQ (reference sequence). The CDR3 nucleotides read TGTGCCAGCAGCTCAACAGGGGTTCAGCCCCAGCATTTT. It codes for CASSSTGVQPQHF.

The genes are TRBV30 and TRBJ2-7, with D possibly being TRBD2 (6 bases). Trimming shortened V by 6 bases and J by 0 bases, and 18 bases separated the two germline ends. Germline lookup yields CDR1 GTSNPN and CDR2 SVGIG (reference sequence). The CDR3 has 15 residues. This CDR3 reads CACSSGQGFSYEQYF. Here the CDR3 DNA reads TGTGCCTGCTCAAGCGGGCAGGGATTCTCCTACGAGCAGTACTTC.

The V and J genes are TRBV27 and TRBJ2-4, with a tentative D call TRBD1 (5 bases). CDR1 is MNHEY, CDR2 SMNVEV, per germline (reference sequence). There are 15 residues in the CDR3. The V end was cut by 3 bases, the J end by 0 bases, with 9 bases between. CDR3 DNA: TGTGCCAGCAGTTTGGGGCACCTAGCCAAAAACATTCAGTACTTC. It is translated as CASSLGHLAKNIQYF.

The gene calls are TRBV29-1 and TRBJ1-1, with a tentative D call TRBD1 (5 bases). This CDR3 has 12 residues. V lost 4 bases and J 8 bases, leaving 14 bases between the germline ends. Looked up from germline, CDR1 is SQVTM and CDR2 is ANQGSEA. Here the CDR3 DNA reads TGCAGCGTTGGGGCGGGGCGTGGGGAAGCTTTCTTT. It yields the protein CSVGAGRGEAFF.

The DNA for the CDR3 is TGCAGCGTTGCCCCCGTACGGCCCCCATATAGCAATCAGCCCCAGCATTTT. Residues: CSVAPVRPPYSNQPQHF. The chain uses TRBV29-1 and TRBJ1-5; no firm D call. The V and J ends lost 4 bases and 0 bases respectively, with 19 bases between them. Per the germline V gene, CDR1 is SQVTM and CDR2 is ANQGSEA. The CDR3 is made up of 17 amino acids.

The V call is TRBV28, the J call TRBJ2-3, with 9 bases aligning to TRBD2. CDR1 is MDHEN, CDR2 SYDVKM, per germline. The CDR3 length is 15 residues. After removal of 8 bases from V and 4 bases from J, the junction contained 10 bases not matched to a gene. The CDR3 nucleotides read TGTGCCAGCCGAGTAGCGGGGGCCGGCGCAGATACGCAGTATTTT. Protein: CASRVAGAGADTQYF.

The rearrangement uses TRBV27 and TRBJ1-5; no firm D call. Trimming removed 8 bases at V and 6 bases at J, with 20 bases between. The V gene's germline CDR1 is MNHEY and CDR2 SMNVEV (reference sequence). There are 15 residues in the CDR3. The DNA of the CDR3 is TGTGCCAGCGGGAACTTAGGCCCTTGGGGTCAGCCCCAGCATTTT. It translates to CASGNLGPWGQPQHF.

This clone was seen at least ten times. The chain's CDR3 is CASSLALAGPSIDTQYF. The CDR3 DNA reads TGTGCCAGCAGCTTAGCCCTAGCGGGCCCCTCGATAGATACGCAGTATTTT. The chain uses TRBV7-2 and TRBJ2-3; 8 nucleotides align to TRBD2. Trimming cost V 0 bases and J 5 bases; bases outside gene matches: 10. This CDR3 comprises 17 residues. Germline V gene lookup returns CDR1 SGHTA and CDR2 FQGNSA.

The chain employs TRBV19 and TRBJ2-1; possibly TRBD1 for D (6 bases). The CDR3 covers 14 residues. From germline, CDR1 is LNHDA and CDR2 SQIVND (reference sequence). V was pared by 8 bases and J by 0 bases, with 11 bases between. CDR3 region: CASRDTSSYNEQFF. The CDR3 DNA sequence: TGTGCCAGTCGGGACACCAGCTCCTACAATGAGCAGTTCTTC. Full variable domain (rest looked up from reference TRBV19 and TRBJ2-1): DGGITQSPKYLFRKEGQNVTLSCEQNLNHDAMYWYRQDPGQGLRLIYYSQIVNDFQKGDIAEGYSVSREKKESFPLTVTSAQKNPTAFYLCASRDTSSYNEQFFGPGTRLTVL.

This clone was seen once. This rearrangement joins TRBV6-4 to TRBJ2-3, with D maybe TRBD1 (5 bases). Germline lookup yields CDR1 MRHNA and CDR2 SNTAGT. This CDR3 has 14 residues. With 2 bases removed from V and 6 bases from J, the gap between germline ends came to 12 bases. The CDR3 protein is CASSDGLGRDTQYF. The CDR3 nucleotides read TGTGCCAGCAGTGACGGTTTGGGGCGGGATACGCAGTATTTT.

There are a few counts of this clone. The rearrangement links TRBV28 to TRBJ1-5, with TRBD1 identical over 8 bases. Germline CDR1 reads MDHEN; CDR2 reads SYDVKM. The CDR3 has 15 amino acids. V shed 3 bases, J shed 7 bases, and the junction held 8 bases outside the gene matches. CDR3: CASSFASGGGQPQHF. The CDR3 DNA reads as TGTGCCAGCAGTTTTGCGTCAGGGGGCGGACAGCCCCAGCATTTT.

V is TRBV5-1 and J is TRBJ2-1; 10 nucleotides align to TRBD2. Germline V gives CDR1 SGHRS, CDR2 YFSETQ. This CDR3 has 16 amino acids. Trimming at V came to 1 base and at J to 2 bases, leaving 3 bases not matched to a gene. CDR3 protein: CASSLTLAGPYNEQFF. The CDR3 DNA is TGCGCCAGCAGCTTGACACTAGCGGGACCCTACAATGAGCAGTTCTTC.

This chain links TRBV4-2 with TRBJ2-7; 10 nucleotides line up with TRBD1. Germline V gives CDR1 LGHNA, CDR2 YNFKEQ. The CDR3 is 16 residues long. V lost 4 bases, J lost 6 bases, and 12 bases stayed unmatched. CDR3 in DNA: TGTGCCAGCAGCCCACCCTTGGGGACAGGGGTGGCCGAGCAGTACTTC. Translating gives CASSPPLGTGVAEQYF.

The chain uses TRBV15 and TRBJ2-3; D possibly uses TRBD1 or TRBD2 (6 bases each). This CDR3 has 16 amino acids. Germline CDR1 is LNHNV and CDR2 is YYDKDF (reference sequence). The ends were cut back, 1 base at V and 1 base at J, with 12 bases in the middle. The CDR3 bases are TGTGCCACCAGCAGAGGGGGGGACACCCGCACAGATACGCAGTATTTT. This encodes CATSRGGDTRTDTQYF.

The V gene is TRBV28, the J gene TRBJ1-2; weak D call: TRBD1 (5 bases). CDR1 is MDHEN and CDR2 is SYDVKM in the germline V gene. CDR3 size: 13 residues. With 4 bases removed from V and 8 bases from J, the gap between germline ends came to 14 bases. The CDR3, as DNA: TGTGCCAGCAGTTCCCCGCGTAGGGGAGGCTACACCTTC. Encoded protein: CASSSPRRGGYTF.

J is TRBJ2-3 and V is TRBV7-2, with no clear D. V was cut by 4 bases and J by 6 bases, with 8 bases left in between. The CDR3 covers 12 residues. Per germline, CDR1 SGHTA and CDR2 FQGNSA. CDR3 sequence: CASSSFGDTQYF. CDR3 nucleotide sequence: TGTGCCAGCAGCTCCTTTGGGGATACGCAGTATTTT.